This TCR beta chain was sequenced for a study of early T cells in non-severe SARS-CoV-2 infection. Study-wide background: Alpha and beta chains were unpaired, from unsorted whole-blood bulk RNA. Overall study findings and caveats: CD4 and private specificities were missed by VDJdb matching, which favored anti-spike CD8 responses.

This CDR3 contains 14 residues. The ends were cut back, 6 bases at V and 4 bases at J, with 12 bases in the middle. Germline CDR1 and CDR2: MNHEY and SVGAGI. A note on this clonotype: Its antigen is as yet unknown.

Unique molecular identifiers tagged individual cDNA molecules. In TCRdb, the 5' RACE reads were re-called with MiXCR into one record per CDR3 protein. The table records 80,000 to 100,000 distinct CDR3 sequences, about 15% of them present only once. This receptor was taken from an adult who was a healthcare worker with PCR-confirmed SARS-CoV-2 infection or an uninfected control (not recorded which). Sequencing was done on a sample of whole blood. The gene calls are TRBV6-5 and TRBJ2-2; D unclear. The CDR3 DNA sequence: TGTGCCAGCAGACCCCACTCGACCACCGGGGAGCTGTTTTTT. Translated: CASRPHSTTGELFF.